This TCR beta chain was sequenced for a study of PD-L1 blockade in urothelial cancer. On the study more broadly: Samples came from 3 weeks, at the second dose, and 6 weeks into treatment. Blood samples contained a median 141,255 T cells. General study points: Those with durable benefit had larger increases in tumor-associated blood clones at 3 weeks.

Sequencing was performed with immunoSEQ multiplex PCR; in TCRdb, only in-frame clones are kept and a portion is missing. The table lists 40,000 to 55,000 clones, about 88% of them singletons. As regards this clone: What it binds is unknown.

The CDR3 spans 16 residues. Germline CDR1 SGHVS, CDR2 FQNEAQ. Trimming took 0 bases from V and 4 from J; bases not matched to a gene: 6. Sample time point: pretreatment peripheral blood. The sequencing used PBMCs, collected around atezolizumab (anti-PD-L1) treatment. The clonotype comes from a donor over 35 with urothelial cancer. V usage is TRBV7-8 and J usage is TRBJ2-7; 10 bases fit TRBD1. The chain's CDR3 is CASSLAATGGKYEQYF. The CDR3 DNA reads as TGTGCCAGCAGCTTAGCCGCGACAGGGGGCAAGTACGAGCAGTACTTC.